This T cell receptor beta chain originates from a study of follicular helper T cells after annual influenza vaccination (dated by TCRdb to the late 2010s). In the study overall: After each seasonal influenza vaccination, blood samples were collected on days 0, 7 and 28. To look at recall of cTfh clones, some subjects were tracked through successive annual vaccinations covering the 2013-2014, 2014-2015 and 2015-2016 seasons. One week after vaccination, a second recruited cohort of approximately 11 subjects (Table S1) displayed a similar ICOS+CD38+ cTfh response. Six subjects had multi-year samples: four covered two vaccination seasons and two covered three seasons. The 2013-2014 samples were cryopreserved, while the 2015 samples were processed right after collection.

As for this clone: No antigen is known for it. No clone much larger than this one lies a single base away; base qualities are absent.

The sample's time point label is to be understood as: 2014-2015 season, pre-vaccination. Adults were given seasonal inactivated influenza vaccine (Fluvarix), and sorted blood CD4 subsets were followed by TCRB sequencing before and after vaccination. To be eligible, subjects had to live in the community and must not have received influenza vaccine in the previous 6 months. Exclusions included influenza vaccine contraindications, substance abuse, HIV/AIDS, active malignancy, immunomodulatory medication and active illness such as respiratory infection. At each time point, somewhere between roughly 40 and 100 mL of blood was taken. Non-naive CD4+CXCR5+PD-1+ cells were defined as circulating Tfh and were sorted into ICOS+CD38+ and ICOS-CD38- fractions. Either Ficoll-Paque PLUS or SepMate separation was used to isolate PBMC. Cell subsets were sorted from PBMC on a BD FACS Aria before DNA extraction. Overall results and qualifications from the work: Day 7 ICOS+CD38+ clones were most often found later in ICOS-CD38- cTfh, suggesting that subset may serve as a memory reservoir. Because only 10-20% of the analyzed cells gave productive TCRB sequences, there was no way to sample rare clonotypes. ICOS+CD38+ cTfh clonality correlated with the frequency of that population, and its change correlated with the change in circulating plasmablast frequency. Successive annual vaccinations recalled a recurrent oligoclonal ICOS+CD38+ cTfh response that contained tetramer and AIM influenza-specific clonotypes.

Library preparation was by the immunoSEQ multiplex PCR assay. Adaptive Biotechnologies carried out TCRB amplification, library preparation, sequencing and preliminary bioinformatics at Survey level resolution. For TCRB sequencing, genomic DNA from sorted cTfh populations was amplified by multiplex PCR. The original methods were these. Clonality was calculated in R as 1 minus normalized Shannon entropy, and the Gini index was computed with the R package ineq. The overlap score was defined as the summed counts of shared sequences divided by the total counts of all sequences in both compared samples. Fisher's exact test, with an assumed theoretical repertoire of 10^7 TCRB sequences, was used to assess the significance of shared clonotypes. Not all clones reach the TCRdb copy of this immuneACCESS table, which keeps in-frame sequences only. Checked studies attribute under half of the gap to unresolved V genes and leave the rest unexplained. V, J and clone size derive from that table, while D and trimming were established from the DNA sequence. The sample has 26,000 or so clones on record, approximately 80% of them singletons. The ten largest clones add up to roughly 1.1% of the sample.

V ends up 6 bases short and J 4 bases short, with an unmatched junction base count of 9. The CDR3 runs 14 amino acids, cysteine and phenylalanine included. The DNA shown is the 42-base CDR3, in frame from base 1. The germline V gene encodes CDR1 SGHAT and CDR2 FQNNGV. The clonotype was recovered from an adult who received the influenza vaccine. This chain is built from TRBV11-2 and TRBJ2-7, and 7 junction bases match TRBD1. The source was CXCR5+ CD38- circulating T follicular helper cells from blood, collected on the day of influenza vaccination. The cell subset or site label corresponds to: circulating Tfh, non-naive CD4+CXCR5+PD-1+ (ICOS+CD38+ or ICOS-CD38-). The DNA sequence is given as TGTGCCAGCAGAAGGGACAGCCTAAAATACGAGCAGTACTTC. Its translation is CASRRDSLKYEQYF.